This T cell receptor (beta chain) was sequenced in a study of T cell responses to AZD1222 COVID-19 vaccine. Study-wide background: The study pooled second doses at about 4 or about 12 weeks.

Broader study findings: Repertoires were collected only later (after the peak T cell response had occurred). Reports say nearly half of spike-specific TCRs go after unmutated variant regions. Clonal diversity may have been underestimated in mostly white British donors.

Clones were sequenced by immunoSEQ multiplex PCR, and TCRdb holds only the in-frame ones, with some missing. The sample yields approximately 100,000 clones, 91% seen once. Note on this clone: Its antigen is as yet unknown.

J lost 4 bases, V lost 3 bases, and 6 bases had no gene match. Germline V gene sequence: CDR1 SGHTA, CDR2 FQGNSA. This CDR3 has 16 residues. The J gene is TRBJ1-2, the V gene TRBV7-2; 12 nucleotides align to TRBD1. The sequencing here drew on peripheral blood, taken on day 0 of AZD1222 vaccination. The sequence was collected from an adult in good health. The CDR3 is CASSFAGTGGIYGYTF. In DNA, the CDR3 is TGTGCCAGCAGCTTCGCCGGGACAGGGGGCATCTATGGCTACACCTTC.